Each of the 17 T cell receptor beta chains below was sequenced from the same sample in a study of OX40 agonist ivuxolimab in advanced cancers. Libraries were prepared by immunoSEQ multiplex PCR; TCRdb keeps only in-frame clonotypes and omits some of them. The sample has about 91,000 clones; 65% to 90% are singletons. The material was CD4+ or CD8+ T cells sorted from blood, obtained in a trial of the OX40 agonist ivuxolimab. These receptors were taken from an adult with an advanced solid tumor such as melanoma, head and neck, liver or kidney cancer.

The J gene is TRBJ1-5, the V gene TRBV7-2; a weak D match, TRBD1 (5 bases). The CDR3 spans 14 residues. Germline V CDR1 and CDR2: SGHTA, FQGNSA. V was trimmed by 4 bases and J by 3 bases, leaving 10 bases between them. The CDR3 sequence: CASSYGGFNQPQHF. CDR3 DNA: TGTGCCAGCAGCTATGGGGGGTTCAATCAGCCCCAGCATTTT.

This chain links TRBV29-1 with TRBJ2-6; no firm D call. The CDR3 totals 15 residues. Per germline, CDR1 SQVTM and CDR2 ANQGSEA. Deletions cut 3 bases from V and 0 bases from J, with 9 bases between. This chain's CDR3 is CSVELGRSGANVLTF. Here the CDR3 DNA reads TGCAGCGTTGAGCTAGGGCGCTCTGGGGCCAACGTCCTGACTTTC.

Notes on this clone: This same CDR3 is encoded by further DNA sequences in the sample. The DNA of the CDR3 is TGTGCCAGCAGCCAAGATACCGGTGAGCAGTTCTTC. Translated: CASSQDTGEQFF. The chain is built from TRBV4-2 and TRBJ2-1; no firm D call. The length of the CDR3 is 12 residues. Germline V gene sequence: CDR1 LGHNA, CDR2 YNFKEQ. Trimming shortened V by 0 bases and J by 9 bases, and 6 bases separated the two germline ends.

The chain recombines TRBV5-1 with TRBJ2-1; D is undetermined. The CDR3 has 15 residues. Germline CDR1 reads SGHRS; CDR2 reads YFSETQ. The germline V and J ends were trimmed by 9 bases and 0 bases, with 16 bases remaining between them. CDR3 nucleotides: TGCGCCATCTCTCCGACTCGAAGCTCCTACAATGAGCAGTTCTTC. Protein: CAISPTRSSYNEQFF.

The chain recombines TRBV10-3 with TRBJ2-2; D is perhaps TRBD2 (6 bases). CDR3 length equals 15 residues. Germline values: CDR1 ENHRY, CDR2 SYGVKD. Trimming cost V 5 bases and J 0 bases, with 10 bases left between them. The CDR3 region has the DNA TGTGCCATCAGTCCCGGGACTTCGAACACCGGGGAGCTGTTTTTT. Its translation: CAISPGTSNTGELFF.

V gene TRBV5-1 combines with J gene TRBJ2-1; 7 nucleotides line up with TRBD2. In germline, CDR1 is SGHRS, CDR2 YFSETQ. CDR3 size: 15 residues. V was clipped by 4 bases and J by 7 bases; unmatched bases: 11. CDR3 residues: CASSEISGGWNEQFF. In DNA, the CDR3 is TGCGCCAGCAGCGAGATATCGGGAGGATGGAATGAGCAGTTCTTC.

The chain has TRBV4-1 and TRBJ2-1, with 10 bases identical to TRBD2. Germline V gene lookup returns CDR1 MGHRA and CDR2 YSYEKL. V shed 2 bases, J shed 14 bases, and the junction held 6 bases outside the gene matches. The CDR3 runs 13 residues. The CDR3 reads CASSQLAGDVKFF. In DNA form, the CDR3 reads TGCGCCAGCAGCCAACTAGCGGGAGACGTGAAGTTCTTC.

Only one count was recorded for this clone. The J gene is TRBJ1-2, the V gene TRBV7-2; D is perhaps TRBD1 (6 bases). Germline V gives CDR1 SGHTA, CDR2 FQGNSA. V lost 5 bases to trimming and J lost 7 bases, with 17 bases between them. The length of the CDR3 is 14 residues. The DNA for the CDR3 is TGTGCCAGCAGCCCAACGGCGGGGGCTTTTGGCTACACCTTC. Protein: CASSPTAGAFGYTF.

In DNA form, the CDR3 reads TGTGCCAGCAGTGGGGTTGGCAAAAACATTCAGTACTTC. Its translation: CASSGVGKNIQYF. The chain employs TRBV2 and TRBJ2-4; D is uncertain. The CDR3 covers 13 residues. Germline V gene lookup returns CDR1 SNHLY and CDR2 FYNNEI. Trimming removed 4 bases from V and 3 bases from J, with 7 bases in between.

The gene calls are TRBV11-2 and TRBJ1-2, with a tentative D call TRBD1 (6 bases). From germline, CDR1 is SGHAT and CDR2 FQNNGV. The V gene lost 0 bases and the J gene lost 6 bases, with 8 bases spanning the gap. The CDR3 consists of 13 residues. The CDR3 is CASSLDQGNGYTF. CDR3 nucleotide sequence: TGTGCCAGCAGCTTAGATCAGGGGAATGGCTACACCTTC.

This chain joins TRBV2 and TRBJ2-1; D is unclear. The CDR3 runs 11 residues. The germline V gene encodes CDR1 SNHLY and CDR2 FYNNEI. With 5 bases removed from V and 12 bases from J, the gap between germline ends came to 11 bases. The CDR3 region is CASSPNLGQFF. CDR3 DNA sequence: TGTGCCAGCAGTCCCAACCTTGGGCAGTTCTTC.

The chain carries TRBV18 and TRBJ1-1; a possible D gene is TRBD1 (5 bases). In germline, CDR1 is KGHSH, CDR2 LQKENI. The CDR3 spans 15 residues. V lost 3 bases and J lost 1, with 12 bases in between. Written as DNA, the CDR3 is TGTGCCAGCTCACCCTCGACAGATCGGAACACTGAAGCTTTCTTT. Its translation: CASSPSTDRNTEAFF.

This clone came up a few times. The rearrangement uses TRBV9 and TRBJ1-2; D gene unclear. Germline-derived CDR1 and CDR2 are SGDLS and YYNGEE. V was shortened by 0 bases and J by 7 bases, with 13 bases between the two germline ends. The CDR3 has 14 amino acids. As DNA, the CDR3 is TGTGCCAGCAGCGTAGGGGGATCGTCCCGTGGCTACACCTTC. The encoded protein is CASSVGGSSRGYTF.

This chain connects TRBV14 to TRBJ1-1; no clear D. Germline loops: CDR1 SGHDN, CDR2 FVKESK. The germline V and J ends were trimmed by 4 bases and 5 bases, with 14 bases remaining between them. This CDR3 spans 14 amino acids. The CDR3 region has the DNA TGTGCCAGCAGCCGTTCCTACACTGGAACTGAAGCTTTCTTT. Encoded protein: CASSRSYTGTEAFF. Looking up the rest from reference TRBV14 and TRBJ1-1 gives the full variable domain: EAGVTQFPSHSVIEKGQTVTLRCDPISGHDNLYWYRRVMGKEIKFLLHFVKESKQDESGMPNNRFLAERTGGTYSTLKVQPAELEDSGVYFCASSRSYTGTEAFFGQGTRLTVV.

The chain links TRBV5-1 to TRBJ2-5, with D unclear. The V gene's germline CDR1 is SGHRS and CDR2 YFSETQ. Trimming took 3 bases from V and 2 from J, leaving 8 bases between them. The CDR3 contains 13 residues. CDR3 residues: CASSSDGQETQYF. Written as DNA, the CDR3 is TGCGCCAGCAGCTCGGACGGGCAAGAGACCCAGTACTTC.

The rearrangement joins TRBV20-1 to TRBJ2-7; 10 positions agree with TRBD1. From germline, CDR1 is DFQATT and CDR2 SNEGSKA (reference sequence). CDR3 length equals 11 residues. CDR3 DNA: TGCTCCGGGACAGGGGTTTCCGAGCAGTACTTC. This codes for CSGTGVSEQYF.

This chain joins TRBV11-2 and TRBJ2-1; the D gene is possibly TRBD2 (5 bases). The CDR3 spans 15 residues. The ends were cut back, 2 bases at V and 1 base at J, with 9 bases in the middle. Per germline, CDR1 SGHAT and CDR2 FQNNGV. CDR3 DNA: TGTGCCAGCAGCTTAATGAGCGGTTCCTACAATGAGCAGTTCTTC. This gives the protein CASSLMSGSYNEQFF.